The text below deals with one T cell receptor (beta chain). The V gene's germline CDR1 is SGHNT and CDR2 YYREEE (reference sequence). Trimming took off 1 base at V and 0 bases at J, with 8 bases between the two ends. The CDR3 spans 15 residues. This record comes from a study of control samples from healthy donors and cancer patients. The repertoire was sequenced with immunoSEQ multiplex PCR; TCRdb's copy has only in-frame clones and lacks some. Of tens of thousands of clones listed, about 89% are singletons. The sequencing sample was made of PBMCs. This rearrangement joins TRBV5-4 to TRBJ1-3, with D perhaps matching TRBD1 (6 bases). The sequence derives from a woman aged 45-65 years with colorectal cancer. For the CDR3, the DNA is TGTGCCAGCAGCTTGCAGGGGCCCTCTGGAAACACCATATATTTT. Translation gives CASSLQGPSGNTIYF.